Shown below are 26 T cell receptor beta chains from a single sample sequenced in a study of CD8 T cells in ankylosing spondylitis (dated by TCRdb to 2017 to 2019). What these receptors recognize is not known. Libraries were constructed by 5' RACE. The data were produced on an Illumina HiSeq 2500. TCRdb trimmed public reads at Q25 via fastp, called clones via MiXCR and kept in-frame beta chains. Rows with one shared CDR3 protein collapse into an entry with the most common genes and DNA. The sample has about 220,000 distinct CDR3 sequences on record, just under 7.5% of them singletons. The top ten constitute approximately 15% of the sample. On the study overall, not on this receptor specifically: Blood from ankylosing spondylitis patients appeared to be characterized by a TCR beta motif made up of fewer than ten highly homologous amino acid variants.

Material for sequencing was blood, either unsorted or a sorted T cell fraction (not recorded which). Every receptor here comes from a male donor with ankylosing spondylitis.

Many counts were recorded for this clonotype. The rearrangement links TRBV2 to TRBJ1-2; D is perhaps TRBD1 (6 bases). This CDR3 has 13 residues. Trimming cost V 5 bases and J 2 bases, with 9 bases left between them. Germline V CDR1 and CDR2: SNHLY, FYNNEI. CDR3 in amino acids: CASSNDRNYGYTF. In DNA form, the CDR3 reads TGTGCCAGCAGTAACGACAGGAACTATGGCTACACCTTC.

There are many counts of this clonotype. The chain joins TRBV4-3 to TRBJ2-1, with 8 bases aligning to TRBD1. V lost 1 base, J lost 10 bases, and 9 bases stayed unmatched. CDR1 LGHNA and CDR2 YSLEER come from the germline V gene. CDR3 length: 15 residues. In DNA form, the CDR3 reads TGCGCCAGCAGCCAAGGCGGGACAGGCCCACCCGAGCAGTTCTTC. Amino acids: CASSQGGTGPPEQFF.

This clonotype was seen many times. This chain joins TRBV28 and TRBJ2-7, with D perhaps TRBD2 (6 bases). CDR1 is MDHEN and CDR2 is SYDVKM in the germline V gene. V lost 2 bases to trimming and J lost 5 bases, with 19 bases between them. This CDR3 is built from 16 residues. For the CDR3, the DNA is TGTGCCAGCAGTTTAGAGAGATTAGCGGTATCCCACGAGCAGTACTTC. This sequence encodes CASSLERLAVSHEQYF.

The table lists this clonotype with many counts. The J gene is TRBJ2-1, the V gene TRBV5-6; 9 bases match TRBD2. Germline-derived CDR1 and CDR2 are SGHDT and YYEEEE. There are 16 residues in the CDR3. V dropped 0 bases and J dropped 5; count of bases not matched to a gene: 6. The CDR3 bases are TGTGCCAGCAGCTTGGAACTAGCGGGTTCAAACAATGAGCAGTTCTTC. Protein sequence: CASSLELAGSNNEQFF.

The chain has TRBV7-2 and TRBJ1-1; D uncertain. With 1 base removed from V and 1 base from J, the gap between germline ends came to 7 bases. Germline V lookup: CDR1 SGHTA, CDR2 FQGNSA. The CDR3 has 14 amino acids. In DNA form, the CDR3 reads TGTGCCAGCAGCTTAGACACGACGAACACTGAAGCTTTCTTT. Its translation: CASSLDTTNTEAFF.

The V and J genes are TRBV7-9 and TRBJ2-5; D possibly uses TRBD1 or TRBD2 (5 bases each). There are 14 residues in the CDR3. V was clipped by 5 bases and J by 4 bases, with 14 bases between them. Per the germline V gene, CDR1 is SEHNR and CDR2 is FQNEAQ (reference sequence). The CDR3 is CASSVSGLRETQYF. The CDR3 DNA reads as TGTGCCAGCAGCGTGTCGGGGCTGCGAGAGACCCAGTACTTC.

This clonotype has a count of ten or more. The chain has TRBV6-5 and TRBJ2-1, with 8 bases matching TRBD2. The CDR3 sequence is 16 residues long. J gave up 4 bases and V 0 bases, and 5 bases lay outside the gene matches. The V gene's germline CDR1 is MNHEY and CDR2 SVGAGI. CDR3 protein: CASSYSGGRTYNEQFF. The CDR3 nucleotides are TGTGCCAGCAGTTACTCCGGCGGGAGGACATACAATGAGCAGTTCTTC.

This clonotype was detected many times. This chain links TRBV4-2 with TRBJ2-7; D is perhaps TRBD1 (5 bases). The germline CDR1 and CDR2 sequences are LGHNA and YNFKEQ. The CDR3 is 16 residues long. The V end lost 4 bases, the J end lost 6 bases, and 22 bases lay between the germline ends. CDR3 protein: CASSPKSRQPPGEQYF. The CDR3, as DNA: TGTGCCAGCAGCCCCAAAAGCCGACAGCCACCGGGCGAGCAGTACTTC.

This clonotype has a count of ten or more. This chain joins TRBV29-1 and TRBJ1-2; D ambiguous. With 3 bases removed from V and 2 bases from J, the gap between germline ends came to 16 bases. The CDR3 totals 15 residues. CDR1 is SQVTM and CDR2 is ANQGSEA in the germline V gene. CDR3 DNA: TGCAGCGTTGATAGATACGGTGCAGAAAACTATGGCTACACCTTC. Protein: CSVDRYGAENYGYTF.

This clonotype came up many times. The rearrangement joins TRBV14 to TRBJ1-1, with TRBD1 identical over 9 bases. The CDR3 is made up of 14 amino acids. Germline CDR1 and CDR2: SGHDN and FVKESK. V was clipped by 2 bases and J by 10 bases; unmatched bases: 8. This chain's CDR3 is CASSQTRDRVGAFF. CDR3 sequence (DNA): TGTGCCAGCAGCCAAACACGGGACAGGGTGGGAGCTTTCTTT.

This clonotype occurred a few times. The rearrangement uses TRBV28 and TRBJ1-1; maybe TRBD1 (5 bases). Germline CDR1 is MDHEN and CDR2 is SYDVKM. Trimming removed 6 bases from V and 4 bases from J, with 18 bases in between. The CDR3 is made up of 15 amino acids. The CDR3 DNA is TGTGCCAGCAGAATCCAATCCGGGGCAGGCACTGAAGCTTTCTTT. Protein: CASRIQSGAGTEAFF.

The table lists this clonotype with many counts. The chain employs TRBV11-2 and TRBJ2-3; 7 bases are a match to TRBD1. CDR1 and CDR2 (germline): SGHAT, FQNNGV. With V trimmed by 4 bases and J by 1 base, 2 bases remained unmatched. The CDR3 is 14 residues long. CDR3 protein: CASSSTGGTDTQYF. The CDR3 DNA follows: TGTGCCAGCAGCTCAACAGGGGGCACAGATACGCAGTATTTT.

This clonotype was observed many times. The V gene is TRBV30, the J gene TRBJ2-7, with no clear D. Trimming shortened V by 2 bases and J by 4 bases, and 6 bases separated the two germline ends. Germline V gene sequence: CDR1 GTSNPN, CDR2 SVGIG (reference sequence). The CDR3 is made up of 11 amino acids. This CDR3 reads CAWSRGYEQYF. The DNA for the CDR3 is TGTGCCTGGAGTCGCGGTTACGAGCAGTACTTC.

This clonotype was recorded at least ten times. The rearrangement joins TRBV30 to TRBJ2-3; D not certain. The CDR3 consists of 13 residues. Trimming removed 7 bases from V and 1 base from J, with 12 bases in between. The V gene's germline CDR1 is GTSNPN and CDR2 SVGIG (reference sequence). The CDR3 loop is CASSYGRTDTQYF. CDR3 coding DNA: TGTGCCTCGAGCTACGGCCGCACAGATACGCAGTATTTT.

The table lists this clonotype with many counts. The chain joins TRBV12-3 or TRBV12-4 to TRBJ2-7; D may be TRBD2 (5 bases). V shed 5 bases and J shed 3 bases, with 14 bases lying between them. The CDR3 extends over 14 amino acids. In DNA form, the CDR3 reads TGTGCCAGCAGTCCCGGACTTCGGGGCTACGAGCAGTACTTC. Protein product: CASSPGLRGYEQYF.

This clonotype was detected many times. This chain joins TRBV19 and TRBJ2-3, with a weak D call TRBD2 (6 bases). The CDR3 covers 11 residues. CDR1 LNHDA and CDR2 SQIVND come from the germline V gene (reference sequence). Trimming removed 8 bases from V and 9 bases from J, with 12 bases in between. CDR3 sequence (DNA): TGTGCCAGTGGCCCGGGGGTCACGCAGTATTTT. This gives the protein CASGPGVTQYF.

The table lists this clonotype with many counts. The chain combines TRBV4-1 with TRBJ2-3; perhaps TRBD2 as D (6 bases). The germline V and J ends were trimmed by 2 bases and 1 base, with 13 bases remaining between them. The germline CDR1 and CDR2 sequences are MGHRA and YSYEKL. The CDR3 loop spans 16 amino acids. The DNA of the CDR3 is TGCGCCAGCAGCCAAACAAAGGAGCGGGGCACAGATACGCAGTATTTT. Translated, it gives CASSQTKERGTDTQYF.

This clonotype was observed at least ten times. The chain recombines TRBV11-2 with TRBJ2-1, with a weak D call TRBD2 (6 bases). Germline V CDR1 and CDR2: SGHAT, FQNNGV. The CDR3 length is 19 residues. V was shortened by 5 bases and J by 1 base, with 24 bases between the two germline ends. This CDR3 is CASSARRISEGQSYNEQFF. The CDR3 bases are TGTGCCAGCAGCGCGAGACGGATTTCGGAGGGCCAGTCCTACAATGAGCAGTTCTTC.

The sample holds many counts of this clonotype. J is TRBJ2-1 and V is TRBV29-1; no clear D. There are 17 residues in the CDR3. CDR1 and CDR2 from the germline V gene are SQVTM and ANQGSEA. V lost 0 bases and J 9 bases, leaving 24 bases between the germline ends. The CDR3: CSVEDRVGEGYMSEQFF. CDR3 nucleotides: TGCAGCGTTGAAGATAGGGTTGGGGAAGGGTACATGAGTGAGCAGTTCTTC.

This clonotype was observed once. The chain employs TRBV7-9 and TRBJ1-6; D possibly corresponds to TRBD1 (5 bases). V lost 4 bases, J lost 11 bases, and 12 bases lay in between. The CDR3 is 13 residues long. Per the germline V gene, CDR1 is SEHNR and CDR2 is FQNEAQ (reference sequence). The CDR3 reads CASSSLQGTPLHF. The CDR3 coding sequence is TGTGCCAGCAGCTCACTTCAGGGAACACCCCTCCACTTT.

This clonotype showed up many times. The chain is built from TRBV2 and TRBJ1-2; D may be TRBD1 (5 bases). V was clipped by 3 bases and J by 2 bases, with 13 bases between them. The V gene's germline CDR1 is SNHLY and CDR2 FYNNEI. CDR3 length: 15 amino acids. CDR3 DNA: TGTGCCAGCAGTGAGGGGCTTAACCCGAACTATGGCTACACCTTC. Translating gives CASSEGLNPNYGYTF.

This clonotype showed up many times. V and J are TRBV13 and TRBJ2-1; 13 bases line up with TRBD2. V gave up 5 bases and J gave up 3 bases; unmatched junction bases: 13. Germline V gene lookup returns CDR1 PRHDT and CDR2 FYEKMQ (reference sequence). The CDR3 covers 19 residues. CDR3 loop: CASSEPLGLAGVVYNEQFF. Here the CDR3 DNA reads TGTGCCAGCAGCGAACCTTTAGGACTAGCGGGAGTGGTCTACAATGAGCAGTTCTTC. Full variable domain (missing parts from reference TRBV13 and TRBJ2-1): AAGVIQSPRHLIKEKRETATLKCYPIPRHDTVYWYQQGPGQDPQFLISFYEKMQSDKGSIPDRFSAQQFSDYHSELNMSSLELGDSALYFCASSEPLGLAGVVYNEQFFGPGTRLTVL.

Many counts were recorded for this clonotype. The J gene is TRBJ2-1, the V gene TRBV20-1; perhaps TRBD2 as D (6 bases). From germline, CDR1 is DFQATT and CDR2 SNEGSKA (reference sequence). The CDR3 totals 15 residues. V lost 5 bases, J lost 5 bases, and 19 bases lay in between. CDR3 bases: TGCAGTGCTGGACCGGGGCTAGCGTACGACAATGAGCAGTTCTTC. Translated, it gives CSAGPGLAYDNEQFF.

This rearrangement joins TRBV18 to TRBJ2-7, with 9 bases fitting TRBD1. CDR1 and CDR2 from the germline V gene are KGHSH and LQKENI. V shed 5 bases and J 4 bases; nucleotides not matched to a gene: 9. There are 15 residues in the CDR3. CDR3 protein: CASSSRDRVSYEQYF. The CDR3 coding sequence is TGTGCCAGCTCATCCCGGGACAGGGTATCTTACGAGCAGTACTTC.

This chain links TRBV20-1 with TRBJ1-2; 12 nucleotides line up with TRBD1. This CDR3 spans 14 amino acids. Trimming removed 5 bases from V and 8 bases from J; junction bases left unmatched: 9. Looked up from germline, CDR1 is DFQATT and CDR2 is SNEGSKA (reference sequence). The CDR3 here is CSAAPGQGARGYTF. CDR3 coding DNA: TGCAGTGCTGCCCCGGGACAGGGGGCTAGAGGCTACACCTTC.

The gene calls are TRBV10-3 and TRBJ1-3, with a tentative D call TRBD1 (6 bases). The CDR3 consists of 14 residues. The germline CDR1 and CDR2 sequences are ENHRY and SYGVKD. Trimming cost V 11 bases and J 0 bases, with 14 bases left between them. The CDR3 DNA sequence: TGTGCCGCCCTGGGGGGCGACTCTGGAAACACCATATATTTT. This encodes CAALGGDSGNTIYF.